The 23 T cell receptor beta chains given below trace back to one sample, sequenced in a study of blood T cell repertoires in COVID-19. Here immunoSEQ multiplex PCR was the method, and the copy in TCRdb shows in-frame clones only, minus some. The table includes 150,000 to 200,000 clones, over 70% detected once. Sequenced material: PBMCs or T cells enriched from blood (not recorded which). The receptors were sampled from a woman aged 40 to 50 with acute COVID-19.

The J gene is TRBJ2-3, the V gene TRBV5-8; the match to TRBD2 covers 7 bases. This CDR3 region has 14 residues. CDR1 and CDR2 from the germline V gene are SGHTS and YDEGEE. Trimming removed 4 bases from V and 2 bases from J; junction bases left unmatched: 4. The CDR3 sequence is CASSLSGFTDTQYF. CDR3 DNA: TGTGCCAGCAGCCTTAGCGGGTTCACAGATACGCAGTATTTT.

The rearrangement uses TRBV19 and TRBJ2-6, with D possibly matching TRBD1 (6 bases). Trimming cost V 8 bases and J 0 bases, with 17 bases left between them. Looked up from germline, CDR1 is LNHDA and CDR2 is SQIVND (reference sequence). The CDR3 sequence is 17 residues long. The CDR3 DNA reads as TGTGCCAGTTCCCAGACAGGCAAGCGCTCTGGGGCCAACGTCCTGACTTTC. Translated: CASSQTGKRSGANVLTF.

The chain recombines TRBV19 with TRBJ1-2; TRBD1 matches 7 bases. The ends lost 5 bases at V and 6 bases at J; junction bases unmatched: 12. The CDR3 is made up of 15 amino acids. CDR1 LNHDA and CDR2 SQIVND come from the germline V gene (reference sequence). The CDR3 nucleotides read TGTGCCAGTAGTTGGACCGGCACAGGGGTTGATGGCTACACCTTC. Protein sequence: CASSWTGTGVDGYTF.

Here the CDR3 DNA reads TGTGCCAGCAGTGAAGGGGCAGGGAACGAGCAGTACTTC. This translates into CASSEGAGNEQYF. The gene calls are TRBV25-1 and TRBJ2-7; perhaps TRBD1 as D (5 bases). The CDR3 has 13 residues. The ends were cut back, 2 bases at V and 5 bases at J, with 10 bases in the middle. Germline-derived CDR1 and CDR2 are MGHDK and SYGVNS.

The chain uses TRBV18 and TRBJ2-1; TRBD2 matches at 12 bases. V was clipped by 3 bases and J by 4 bases; unmatched bases: 10. This CDR3 has 18 residues. CDR1 is KGHSH, CDR2 LQKENI, per germline. The CDR3 coding sequence is TGTGCCAGCTCACCGACTAGCGGGAGCGGTTTTGGTTACAATGAGCAGTTCTTC. It yields the protein CASSPTSGSGFGYNEQFF. The full variable domain, rest sourced from reference TRBV18 and TRBJ2-1, is NAGVMQNPRHLVRRRGQEARLRCSPMKGHSHVYWYRQLPEEGLKFMVYLQKENIIDESGMPKERFSAEFPKEGPSILRIQQVVRGDSAAYFCASSPTSGSGFGYNEQFFGPGTRLTVL.

CDR3: CASSQDWASGANTGELFF. The CDR3 region has the DNA TGTGCCAGCAGCCAAGATTGGGCTAGCGGAGCGAACACCGGGGAGCTGTTTTTT. The V and J genes are TRBV3-1 (or the pseudogene TRBV3-2) and TRBJ2-2; TRBD2 aligns across 7 bases. Germline CDR1 reads LGHDT; CDR2 reads YNNKEL (reference sequence). The CDR3 length is 18 residues. Trimming cost V 0 bases and J 0 bases; bases outside gene matches: 7.

The genes are TRBV2 and TRBJ2-7; 15 bases match TRBD2. The CDR3 length is 17 residues. Germline V gives CDR1 SNHLY, CDR2 FYNNEI. Losses at the gene ends were 6 bases for V and 5 bases for J; bases not matched to a gene: 11. The CDR3 DNA sequence: TGTGCCAGCAGGGATCCTGGACTAGCGGGAGGGCCTCACGAGCAGTACTTC. Its protein product is CASRDPGLAGGPHEQYF.

Only a few counts were recorded for this clone. The gene calls are TRBV7-8 and TRBJ2-3; 12 bases line up with TRBD2. There are 17 residues in the CDR3. The V gene end was trimmed by 5 bases and the J gene end by 6 bases; junction bases not matched to a gene: 12. Germline assignment: CDR1 SGHVS and CDR2 FQNEAQ. CDR3 region: CASSGGRLAGVTDTQYF. The CDR3 DNA is TGTGCCAGCAGCGGGGGGCGACTAGCGGGAGTGACTGATACGCAGTATTTT.

The chain is built from TRBV19 and TRBJ2-2, with a tentative D call TRBD2 (6 bases). Germline lookup yields CDR1 LNHDA and CDR2 SQIVND (reference sequence). This CDR3 region has 15 residues. The germline V and J ends were trimmed by 8 bases and 0 bases, with 13 bases remaining between them. For the CDR3, the DNA is TGTGCCAGTCGAGGGCGGGGTTCGAACACCGGGGAGCTGTTTTTT. This encodes CASRGRGSNTGELFF. Using reference TRBV19 and TRBJ2-2 for the parts outside the CDR3, the full variable domain is DGGITQSPKYLFRKEGQNVTLSCEQNLNHDAMYWYRQDPGQGLRLIYYSQIVNDFQKGDIAEGYSVSREKKESFPLTVTSAQKNPTAFYLCASRGRGSNTGELFFGEGSRLTVL.

The chain employs TRBV19 and TRBJ1-1, with TRBD1 matching over 8 bases. V was clipped by 4 bases and J by 1 base; unmatched bases: 2. Germline lookup yields CDR1 LNHDA and CDR2 SQIVND (reference sequence). This CDR3 comprises 14 residues. The CDR3 protein is CASSRTGTNTEAFF. DNA of the CDR3: TGTGCCAGTAGTAGGACAGGGACGAACACTGAAGCTTTCTTT.

This clone was recorded once. The rearrangement uses TRBV2 and TRBJ2-6, with D maybe TRBD1 (5 bases). The CDR3 covers 17 residues. Per the germline V gene, CDR1 is SNHLY and CDR2 is FYNNEI. V gave up 2 bases and J gave up 0 bases, with 11 bases separating them. The CDR3 DNA reads as TGTGCCAGCAGTGAATCTAGGGGTTCCTCTGGGGCCAACGTCCTGACTTTC. This translates into CASSESRGSSGANVLTF.

The chain uses TRBV19 and TRBJ2-1, with 7 bases identical to TRBD2. Germline CDR1 reads LNHDA; CDR2 reads SQIVND (reference sequence). The CDR3 totals 15 residues. Trimming took 1 base from V and 6 from J; bases not matched to a gene: 6. The CDR3 DNA follows: TGTGCCAGTAGTATAGGTAGGCTAGCGGTCAATGAGCAGTTCTTC. It is translated as CASSIGRLAVNEQFF.

The chain combines TRBV29-1 with TRBJ2-7, with TRBD1 identical over 8 bases. Germline assignment: CDR1 SQVTM and CDR2 ANQGSEA. The CDR3 loop spans 15 amino acids. V was pared by 5 bases and J by 0 bases, with 9 bases of the junction left unmatched. Here the CDR3 reads CSVSDPGGSSYEQYF. CDR3 sequence (DNA): TGCAGCGTTAGTGATCCAGGGGGCAGCTCCTACGAGCAGTACTTC.

CDR3 coding DNA: TGTGCCAGCAGCTGGCGGGGAAGCACAGATACGCAGTATTTT. Translated, it gives CASSWRGSTDTQYF. The rearrangement uses TRBV6-2 or TRBV6-3 and TRBJ2-3; weak D call: TRBD2 (6 bases). The CDR3 length is 14 residues. CDR1 and CDR2 (germline): MNHEY, SVGEGT. V was trimmed by 6 bases and J by 0 bases, leaving 10 bases between them.

In its sample, this clone was seen once. The chain joins TRBV7-2 to TRBJ2-2; 12 bases fit TRBD2. Trimming removed 5 bases from V and 6 bases from J; junction bases left unmatched: 4. CDR1 and CDR2 (germline): SGHTA, FQGNSA. The CDR3 covers 15 residues. Written as DNA, the CDR3 is TGTGCCAGCAGCATCCGACTAGCGGGAGCCGGGGAGCTGTTTTTT. This sequence encodes CASSIRLAGAGELFF.

This clone was detected a few times. This chain connects TRBV7-9 to TRBJ1-2, with TRBD1 matching over 10 bases. The CDR3 has 16 amino acids. Germline trimming cut 5 bases from V and 8 bases from J; bases unmatched to any gene: 14. The germline CDR1 and CDR2 sequences are SEHNR and FQNEAQ (reference sequence). The CDR3 loop is CASSLGRDRGSQGYTF. CDR3 nucleotides: TGTGCCAGCAGCCTCGGTAGGGACAGGGGTTCACAAGGCTACACCTTC.

The rearrangement links TRBV5-1 to TRBJ2-5, with D possibly being TRBD2 (8 bases). The germline CDR1 and CDR2 sequences are SGHRS and YFSETQ. V lost 4 bases, J lost 5 bases, and 18 bases lay in between. The CDR3 loop spans 15 amino acids. CDR3 in DNA: TGCGCCAGCAGCCAAGTAGCGGGACAGATGGAGACCCAGTACTTC. Translated, it gives CASSQVAGQMETQYF. The variable domain in full, completed from reference TRBV5-1 and TRBJ2-5, reads KAGVTQTPRYLIKTRGQQVTLSCSPISGHRSVSWYQQTPGQGLQFLFEYFSETQRNKGNFPGRFSGRQFSNSRSEMNVSTLELGDSALYLCASSQVAGQMETQYFGPGTRLLVL.

The V and J genes are TRBV4-2 and TRBJ2-1; D is unresolved. The germline gives CDR1 LGHNA, CDR2 YNFKEQ. The CDR3 is made up of 14 amino acids. Trimming took off 0 bases at V and 12 bases at J, with 15 bases between the two ends. The CDR3 nucleotides are TGTGCCAGCAGCCAAGACTCGCCAGGCCTGTTGCAGTTCTTC. It specifies CASSQDSPGLLQFF.

This clone came up a few times. This sequence joins TRBV12-3 or TRBV12-4 and TRBJ1-1; TRBD1 is a possible D gene (6 bases). The V and J ends lost 6 bases and 3 bases respectively, with 11 bases between them. The CDR3 contains 13 residues. CDR3 nucleotides: TGTGCCAGCAGCTTACAGGGATACACTGAAGCTTTCTTT. It specifies CASSLQGYTEAFF.

The CDR3 DNA is TGTGCCAGCAGTTACTCAGGGGTGGCTCAGCCCCAGCATTTT. Protein sequence: CASSYSGVAQPQHF. The chain carries TRBV6-2 or TRBV6-3 and TRBJ1-5; perhaps TRBD1 as D (5 bases). V was trimmed by 0 bases and J by 6 bases, leaving 9 bases between them. The CDR3 length is 14 residues. Germline V lookup: CDR1 MNHEY, CDR2 SVGEGT.

The V call is TRBV6-5, the J call TRBJ1-3; no reliable D call. V was shortened by 5 bases and J by 0 bases, with 8 bases between the two germline ends. Germline V gene lookup returns CDR1 MNHEY and CDR2 SVGAGI. The CDR3 covers 14 residues. The CDR3 nucleotides read TGTGCCAGCAGTCCACTGAGCTCTGGAAACACCATATATTTT. Residues: CASSPLSSGNTIYF.

J is TRBJ2-2 and V is TRBV2; perhaps TRBD1 as D (6 bases). The CDR3 sequence is 15 residues long. Germline loops: CDR1 SNHLY, CDR2 FYNNEI. Trimming pared 4 bases from V and 1 base from J, leaving 10 bases between. The CDR3, as DNA: TGTGCCAGCAGTGGACCGGGACAGAACACCGGGGAGCTGTTTTTT. This sequence encodes CASSGPGQNTGELFF.

CDR3 sequence (DNA): TGTGCCAGCAGTACAGGGGGTGGGGCCAACGTCCTGACTTTC. Translating it yields CASSTGGGANVLTF. The chain combines TRBV28 with TRBJ2-6; 8 positions agree with TRBD1. The J segment lost 3 bases and the V segment lost 5 bases, leaving 0 bases of the junction unmatched. The CDR3 length is 14 residues. Germline V CDR1 and CDR2: MDHEN, SYDVKM. Full variable domain (missing parts from reference TRBV28 and TRBJ2-6): DVKVTQSSRYLVKRTGEKVFLECVQDMDHENMFWYRQDPGLGLRLIYFSYDVKMKEKGDIPEGYSVSREKKERFSLILESASTNQTSMYLCASSTGGGANVLTFGAGSRLTVL.